This T cell receptor beta chain was recovered during a study of blood T cell repertoires in COVID-19. Overall study context: Donors in the United States, Italy and Spain gave samples during acute or convalescent COVID-19. T cells, B-cell-depleted T cells, or PBMCs provided the cDNA or gDNA that served as material.

Generated by immunoSEQ multiplex PCR, the TCRdb table keeps only in-frame clones and is missing some. The data show 200,000 to 300,000 clones, less than 90% seen once. CDR3 length: 18 residues. Material for sequencing was peripheral blood. The chain links TRBV21-1 to TRBJ1-2; the DNA was not compared with TRBD1, the D call given in the table. TRBV21-1 is reported as a pseudogene. The receptor was isolated from a man aged 25-40 years with active or convalescent COVID-19. The CDR3 sequence is CASSPSVDREIANYGYTF. CDR3 in DNA: TGTGCCAGCAGCCCGTCGGTGGACAGGGAAATAGCTAACTATGGCTACACCTTC.